These T cell receptor beta chains were read from a single sample in a study. MiXCR was run by TCRdb on the RT-PCR reads, yielding one entry per CDR3 protein. This sample carries almost 700,000 distinct CDR3 sequences, 13% to 15% of them seen once, and the ten largest clones take roughly 4%. The sample taken for sequencing was memory CD4+ T cells from blood. Source of these receptors: a female donor in good health, serving as a healthy control. Both conserved end residues are trimmed from each CDR3. Each record gives: V gene, CDR3 length, CDR3 protein.

>TRBV15|11
ATSRDRAGGYT
>TRBV20-1|10
SAVTGFNEQF
>TRBV7-6|12
ASSFEVVNTEAF
>TRBV20-1|12
SARSRLQNTEAF
>TRBV7-9|12
ASSSGTVSLEQY
>TRBV5-1|13
ASSLVPGLGQPQH
>TRBV5-4|14
ASSLAGRTGSPEQF
>TRBV6-5|12
ASRTGTGNYGYT
>TRBV20-1|15
SAPTRGIGAFYNEQF
>TRBV5-1|13
ASSLDPGTGETQY
>TRBV12-3/TRBV12-4|9
ELGRNYGYT
>TRBV15|12
ATNPRGGYNEQF
>TRBV7-2|11
ASSPQGNQPQH
>TRBV6-4|10
ASSDGRQPQH
>TRBV11-2|12
ASSLGTLDNEQF
>TRBV6-5|12
ASRLQGATAEAF
>TRBV12-3/TRBV12-4|14
ASSLLSGSGSYEQY
>TRBV7-2|12
ASSLATAFYGYT
>TRBV14|13
ASSRGVSGANVLT
>TRBV6-1|13
ASSEAGRRPDTQY
>TRBV27|14
ASTTRLGQGIDGYT
>TRBV4-3|15
ASSQRGLAGKADTQY
>TRBV6-2/TRBV6-3|13
ASSYVGTDSYEQY
>TRBV20-1|15
SARDSRVGFSGNTIY
>TRBV9|12
ASSVGWTQETQY
>TRBV7-9|15
ASSLAPRAGVSLEQY
>TRBV7-6|15
ASSFWTGDLVGDTQY